What follows are 21 T cell receptor beta chains derived from one specimen sequenced in a study of blood T cell repertoires in COVID-19. The protocol was immunoSEQ multiplex PCR, while the TCRdb copy is restricted to in-frame clones and leaves out a portion. This sample yields approximately 93,000 clones, of which roughly 70% are seen a single time; over 3.5% belongs to the top ten. The sample taken for sequencing was peripheral blood. The origin of the receptors is a man in his 70s with COVID-19, enrolled during active disease.

The V gene is TRBV19, the J gene TRBJ2-5, with 8 nucleotides matching TRBD1. Germline CDR1 is LNHDA and CDR2 is SQIVND (reference sequence). CDR3 size: 16 residues. The V gene end was trimmed by 5 bases and the J gene end by 1 base; junction bases not matched to a gene: 9. The CDR3 loop reads CASSPSRQGLQETQYF. DNA for the CDR3: TGTGCCAGTAGTCCGTCTCGACAGGGGCTCCAAGAGACCCAGTACTTC.

This chain links TRBV4-3 with TRBJ2-5; TRBD1 matches 7 bases. The CDR3 runs to 15 residues. V lost 6 bases, J lost 5 bases, and 12 bases stayed unmatched. The V gene's germline CDR1 is LGHNA and CDR2 YSLEER. Written as DNA, the CDR3 is TGCGCCAGCAGAAGGATCGGGACAGATGGGGAGACCCAGTACTTC. Amino acid sequence: CASRRIGTDGETQYF.

This clone occurred once. The chain combines TRBV4-1 with TRBJ2-7; 7 bases are shared with TRBD2. Germline-derived CDR1 and CDR2 are MGHRA and YSYEKL. Trimming removed 4 bases from V and 4 bases from J; junction bases left unmatched: 10. The CDR3 has 15 residues. The CDR3 protein is CASSPPAGLIYEQYF. Written as DNA, the CDR3 is TGCGCCAGCAGCCCACCAGCGGGGCTCATTTACGAGCAGTACTTC.

This clone was picked up one time. The chain combines TRBV7-3 with TRBJ2-7; unclear D gene. The length of the CDR3 is 14 residues. V dropped 1 base and J dropped 0 bases, with 7 bases sitting between them. Germline V gene lookup returns CDR1 SGHTA and CDR2 FQGTGA. CDR3 bases: TGTGCCAGCAGCTTAAGCCCAGACTCCTACGAGCAGTACTTC. Translation: CASSLSPDSYEQYF.

This clone was found once. The chain combines TRBV7-2 with TRBJ1-2, with a weak D call TRBD1 (6 bases). Trimming shortened V by 5 bases and J by 2 bases, and 12 bases separated the two germline ends. Germline V CDR1 and CDR2: SGHTA, FQGNSA. CDR3 length: 14 amino acids. CDR3 bases: TGTGCCAGCAGCCCAGAAACAGGGAACTATGGCTACACCTTC. Amino acid sequence: CASSPETGNYGYTF.

A note on this clone: A junction end diverges from the germline sequence, so it may reflect a read error. The chain has TRBV7-7 and TRBJ1-2; D unclear. CDR1 is SSHAT and CDR2 is FNYEAQ in the germline V gene (reference sequence). The CDR3 length is 16 residues. The CDR3 bases are TGTGCTAGCAGCTTAGCCCGGCGGGGTCCGAGCTATGGCTACACCTTC. Amino acid sequence: CASSLARRGPSYGYTF.

This clone was recorded only once. The V and J genes are TRBV6-6 and TRBJ2-1, with 14 bases lining up with TRBD2. The CDR3 has 15 amino acids. Germline-derived CDR1 and CDR2 are MNHNY and SVGAGI (reference sequence). With V trimmed by 5 bases and J by 9 bases, 6 bases remained unmatched. The CDR3 coding sequence is TGTGCCAGCAGTGGACTAGCGGGAGGTGATGTTGAGCAGTTCTTC. Protein: CASSGLAGGDVEQFF.

The genes are TRBV7-2 and TRBJ1-4; D unresolved. The V gene lost 1 base and the J gene lost 7 bases, with 7 bases spanning the gap. This CDR3 is 13 amino acids long. The germline CDR1 and CDR2 sequences are SGHTA and FQGNSA. The CDR3 region is CASSLDAGEKLFF. CDR3 sequence (DNA): TGTGCCAGCAGCTTAGATGCAGGTGAAAAACTGTTTTTT.

V usage is TRBV24-1 and J usage is TRBJ1-2, with 9 bases aligning to TRBD1. In germline, CDR1 is KGHDR, CDR2 SFDVKD. The CDR3 extends over 15 amino acids. Trimming removed 2 bases from V and 10 bases from J; junction bases left unmatched: 10. CDR3: CATSDSGQGLGPYTF. CDR3 nucleotides: TGTGCCACCAGTGATTCGGGACAGGGTTTAGGGCCCTACACCTTC.

The rearrangement uses TRBV4-3 and TRBJ2-1; D unclear. Trimming took off 4 bases at V and 6 bases at J, with 16 bases between the two ends. The CDR3 covers 15 residues. Looked up from germline, CDR1 is LGHNA and CDR2 is YSLEER. In nucleotides, the CDR3 is TGCGCCAGCAGCCCTTCATCGATACTCCGCAATGAGCAGTTCTTC. Translated, it gives CASSPSSILRNEQFF.

This clone has only a few counts. V is TRBV3-1 (or the pseudogene TRBV3-2) and J is TRBJ2-1; TRBD1 aligns across 8 bases. Trimming took 0 bases from V and 9 from J; bases not matched to a gene: 4. CDR1 and CDR2 (germline): LGHDT, YNNKEL (reference sequence). The CDR3 covers 14 residues. CDR3 residues: CASSQETGAGEQFF. DNA for the CDR3: TGTGCCAGCAGCCAAGAGACAGGGGCCGGTGAGCAGTTCTTC.

This clone was picked up a small number of times. This chain links TRBV4-3 with TRBJ2-7, with TRBD1 matching 9 bases. The CDR3 spans 15 residues. The V and J ends lost 0 bases and 3 bases, in that order; junction bases with no gene match: 3. From germline, CDR1 is LGHNA and CDR2 YSLEER. In nucleotides, the CDR3 is TGCGCCAGCAGCCAAGATACGGACAGGGGCTACGAGCAGTACTTC. Its protein product is CASSQDTDRGYEQYF.

The chain recombines TRBV29-1 with TRBJ1-4, with 7 positions matching TRBD1. The CDR3 runs 13 residues. Germline V gene lookup returns CDR1 SQVTM and CDR2 ANQGSEA. The ends lost 7 bases at V and 7 bases at J; junction bases unmatched: 9. Here the CDR3 DNA reads TGCAGCGCCGACAGGGTTCTGGGTGAAAAACTGTTTTTT. It translates to CSADRVLGEKLFF.

This clone was seen a few times. CDR3 DNA sequence: TGTGCCAGCAGCCAAGTGGGAGCCGGGCAGTTCTTC. Its protein is CASSQVGAGQFF. The chain recombines TRBV3-1 (or the pseudogene TRBV3-2) with TRBJ2-1; possible D gene TRBD2, 5 bases. Germline loops: CDR1 LGHDT, CDR2 YNNKEL (reference sequence). The CDR3 sequence is 12 residues long. V was pared by 1 base and J by 12 bases, with 10 bases between.

V is TRBV27 and J is TRBJ1-5; no clear D. Trimming stripped 3 bases from V and 7 bases from J, with 16 bases between. This CDR3 is 15 amino acids long. Germline CDR1 MNHEY, CDR2 SMNVEV (reference sequence). CDR3: CASSLKALTGQPQHF. The CDR3 nucleotides read TGTGCCAGCAGTTTGAAGGCGTTGACGGGACAGCCCCAGCATTTT.

The chain employs TRBV7-2 and TRBJ1-2; tentative D call: TRBD1 (5 bases). This CDR3 is built from 15 residues. V gave up 0 bases and J gave up 9 bases, with 17 bases separating them. CDR1 is SGHTA, CDR2 FQGNSA, per germline. The CDR3 is CASSLAAPQGDSYTF. The DNA of the CDR3 is TGTGCCAGCAGCTTAGCCGCCCCCCAGGGTGACAGCTACACCTTC. The whole variable domain, remainder taken from reference TRBV7-2 and TRBJ1-2, is GAGVSQSPSNKVTEKGKDVELRCDPISGHTALYWYRQSLGQGLEFLIYFQGNSAPDKSGLPSDRFSAERTGGSVSTLTIQRTQQEDSAVYLCASSLAAPQGDSYTFGSGTRLTVV.

This clone has only one observation. This chain uses TRBV6-1 with TRBJ2-6, with 7 bases identical to TRBD1. The germline CDR1 and CDR2 sequences are MNHNS and SASEGT. The junction had 8 bases not matched to a gene; V was cut back by 3 bases and J by 0 bases. The CDR3 sequence is 18 residues long. The CDR3 sequence is CASSEQTGFNSGANVLTF. CDR3 nucleotides: TGTGCCAGCAGTGAGCAGACAGGGTTCAACTCTGGGGCCAACGTCCTGACTTTC.

The chain recombines TRBV6-5 with TRBJ2-7; tentatively, D is TRBD1 (6 bases). The germline V gene has CDR1 MNHEY and CDR2 SVGAGI. This CDR3 is built from 13 residues. V was trimmed by 4 bases and J by 4 bases, leaving 11 bases between them. In DNA form, the CDR3 reads TGTGCCAGCAGTTTAGGGACAAAATACGAGCAGTACTTC. Translating it yields CASSLGTKYEQYF.

This clone appeared a single time. The chain has TRBV7-9 and TRBJ2-5, with TRBD1 matching over 9 bases. The CDR3 extends over 14 amino acids. The trim removed 5 bases at V and 5 bases at J, leaving 6 bases unmatched. The germline gives CDR1 SEHNR, CDR2 FQNEAQ (reference sequence). The CDR3 DNA is TGTGCCAGCAGCCCAGGGACAGGGACGGAGACCCAGTACTTC. As protein: CASSPGTGTETQYF.

This clone was detected only a few times. The chain links TRBV10-3 to TRBJ1-1; TRBD1 is a possible D gene (5 bases). Trimming pared 6 bases from V and 1 base from J, leaving 9 bases between. Germline V gene lookup returns CDR1 ENHRY and CDR2 SYGVKD. The CDR3 extends over 13 amino acids. The CDR3 DNA is TGTGCCATCAGCCTGACAGAGAACACTGAAGCTTTCTTT. Translating it yields CAISLTENTEAFF.

V and J are TRBV2 and TRBJ2-7; 9 positions match TRBD1. The CDR3 has 15 amino acids. Per germline, CDR1 SNHLY and CDR2 FYNNEI. V was clipped by 6 bases and J by 0 bases; unmatched bases: 6. The CDR3 reads CASRRDRGGSYEQYF. The CDR3 DNA is TGTGCCAGCAGGCGAGACAGGGGGGGCTCCTACGAGCAGTACTTC.